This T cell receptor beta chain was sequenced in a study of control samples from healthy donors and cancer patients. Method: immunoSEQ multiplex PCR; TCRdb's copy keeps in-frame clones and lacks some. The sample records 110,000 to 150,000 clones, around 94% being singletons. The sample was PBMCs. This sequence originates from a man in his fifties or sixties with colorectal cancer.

The CDR3 region is CASSLAGTGITEQYF. The CDR3 nucleotides are TGTGCCAGCAGTTTAGCCGGGACAGGGATCACCGAGCAGTACTTC. The V call is TRBV27, the J call TRBJ2-7; 9 nucleotides agree with TRBD1. The junction had 8 bases not matched to a gene; V was cut back by 2 bases and J by 6 bases. The CDR3 is 15 residues long. The germline CDR1 and CDR2 sequences are MNHEY and SMNVEV (reference sequence).